The 15 T cell receptor beta chains below all came from one sample that was sequenced in a study of control samples from healthy donors and cancer patients. This table comes from immunoSEQ multiplex PCR, and its TCRdb copy is limited to in-frame clones, with some not included. This table has about 120,000 clones, around 90% appearing once. Sequencing was performed on blood. Source of these receptors: a woman in her seventies in good health.

The CDR3 region has the DNA TGTGCCATCAGCCCTAGCGGGGGCTACGAGCAGTACTTC. Protein product: CAISPSGGYEQYF. The chain recombines TRBV10-3 with TRBJ2-7, with 10 nucleotides matching TRBD2. Trimming took 6 bases from V and 3 from J; bases not matched to a gene: 2. CDR1 and CDR2 (germline): ENHRY, SYGVKD. This CDR3 has 13 amino acids.

The rearrangement joins TRBV11-3 to TRBJ2-7; weak D call: TRBD1 (5 bases). Trimming removed 5 bases from V and 5 bases from J, with 13 bases in between. The CDR3 has 13 amino acids. CDR1 and CDR2 (germline): SGHNT, YENEEA. CDR3 nucleotide sequence: TGTGCCAGCAGCATCGGCAGGGATAACGAGCAGTACTTC. Translating it yields CASSIGRDNEQYF.

This clone was seen just once. The V and J genes are TRBV2 and TRBJ1-3; D possibly corresponds to TRBD1 (5 bases). V lost 10 bases, J lost 4 bases, and 14 bases lay in between. This CDR3 has 13 residues. Germline V gene sequence: CDR1 SNHLY, CDR2 FYNNEI. The CDR3 coding sequence is TGTGCCACAACCAGGGAGGCAGGAAACACCATATATTTT. This sequence encodes CATTREAGNTIYF.

V usage is TRBV6-2 or TRBV6-3 and J usage is TRBJ1-5; 9 bases are a match to TRBD1. The CDR3 sequence is 19 residues long. The V and J ends lost 4 bases and 3 bases, in that order; junction bases with no gene match: 16. CDR1 and CDR2 (germline): MNHEY, SVGEGT. The CDR3 loop reads CASSSYGTGLSYPNQPQHF. The CDR3 nucleotides are TGTGCCAGCAGTTCGTACGGGACAGGGTTATCCTACCCCAATCAGCCCCAGCATTTT.

V usage is TRBV5-1 and J usage is TRBJ1-1; weak D call: TRBD1 (6 bases). Germline V gene data show CDR1 as SGHRS and CDR2 as YFSETQ. This CDR3 has 16 residues. With 5 bases removed from V and 1 base from J, the gap between germline ends came to 18 bases. CDR3 sequence reads: CASSTNAGVGNTEAFF. In nucleotides, the CDR3 is TGCGCCAGCAGTACAAACGCAGGGGTTGGGAACACTGAAGCTTTCTTT.

The genes are TRBV5-5 and TRBJ2-3; no definite D call. The V end lost 0 bases, the J end lost 1 base, and 12 bases lay between the germline ends. Germline V lookup: CDR1 SGHKS, CDR2 YYEKEE (reference sequence). The CDR3 sequence is 16 residues long. CDR3 protein: CASSLGLDPRTDTQYF. The CDR3 DNA follows: TGTGCCAGCAGCTTGGGCCTGGATCCCCGCACAGATACGCAGTATTTT. Variable domain in full (rest from reference TRBV5-5 and TRBJ2-3): DAGVTQSPTHLIKTRGQQVTLRCSPISGHKSVSWYQQVLGQGPQFIFQYYEKEERGRGNFPDRFSARQFPNYSSELNVNALLLGDSALYLCASSLGLDPRTDTQYFGPGTRLTVL.

The genes are TRBV5-1 and TRBJ1-6, with D uncertain. This CDR3 is 17 amino acids long. The V gene's germline CDR1 is SGHRS and CDR2 YFSETQ. Between the trimmed V and J ends, which lost 0 bases and 0 bases, there was a span of 10 bases. The CDR3 nucleotides are TGCGCCAGCAGCTTGGGTAGCGCGAGCTCCTATAATTCACCCCTCCACTTT. Translated, it gives CASSLGSASSYNSPLHF. Using reference TRBV5-1 and TRBJ1-6 for the parts outside the CDR3, the full variable domain is KAGVTQTPRYLIKTRGQQVTLSCSPISGHRSVSWYQQTPGQGLQFLFEYFSETQRNKGNFPGRFSGRQFSNSRSEMNVSTLELGDSALYLCASSLGSASSYNSPLHFGNGTRLTVT.

The chain links TRBV5-1 to TRBJ2-2; 7 bases are shared with TRBD2. The CDR3 contains 17 residues. Germline V gives CDR1 SGHRS, CDR2 YFSETQ. V gave up 4 bases and J gave up 0 bases; unmatched junction bases: 9. CDR3 region: CASSRGVDAANTGELFF. CDR3 coding DNA: TGCGCCAGCAGCCGGGGGGTAGACGCAGCGAACACCGGGGAGCTGTTTTTT.

This chain uses TRBV18 with TRBJ2-2, with D tentatively TRBD2 (7 bases). CDR1 and CDR2 (germline): KGHSH, LQKENI. Trimming cost V 2 bases and J 3 bases, with 22 bases left between them. This CDR3 has 19 residues. The CDR3 region is CASSPAWGGDHKHTGELFF. CDR3 DNA sequence: TGTGCCAGCTCACCAGCTTGGGGGGGCGATCACAAACACACCGGGGAGCTGTTTTTT.

This chain links TRBV10-3 with TRBJ2-7; 9 positions match TRBD1. V dropped 9 bases and J dropped 1; count of bases not matched to a gene: 10. Germline CDR1 and CDR2: ENHRY and SYGVKD. This CDR3 region has 15 residues. The CDR3 loop is CAIVADRGNSYEQYF. The DNA of the CDR3 is TGTGCCATTGTAGCCGACAGGGGGAATTCCTACGAGCAGTACTTC.

This clone was detected ten times or more. J is TRBJ1-1 and V is TRBV19; 7 bases align to TRBD1. Per the germline V gene, CDR1 is LNHDA and CDR2 is SQIVND (reference sequence). The CDR3 has 14 residues. The junction had 4 bases not matched to a gene; V was cut back by 5 bases and J by 1 base. CDR3 protein: CASSPGQRNTEAFF. In DNA form, the CDR3 reads TGTGCCAGTAGTCCGGGACAGAGGAACACTGAAGCTTTCTTT.

The V gene is TRBV25-1, the J gene TRBJ1-5; no clear D. The CDR3 is 16 amino acids. The V end lost 2 bases, the J end lost 0 bases, and 11 bases lay between the germline ends. Germline V gene lookup returns CDR1 MGHDK and CDR2 SYGVNS. The CDR3 sequence: CASSEQPEYSNQPQHF. The CDR3 nucleotides read TGTGCCAGCAGTGAACAGCCAGAGTATAGCAATCAGCCCCAGCATTTT.

The chain carries TRBV24-1 and TRBJ2-1; TRBD1 matches at 11 bases. V lost 9 bases to trimming and J lost 3 bases; unmatched junction nucleotides: 9. The length of the CDR3 is 16 residues. CDR1 and CDR2 from the germline V gene are KGHDR and SFDVKD. The CDR3 nucleotides read TGTGCCACCTCCCGGGGGACAGGGGGTGTCTACAATGAGCAGTTCTTC. Encoded protein: CATSRGTGGVYNEQFF.

This chain connects TRBV6-2 or TRBV6-3 to TRBJ1-1; perhaps TRBD1 as D (6 bases). Germline V gene data show CDR1 as MNHEY and CDR2 as SVGEGT. The ends were cut back, 4 bases at V and 1 base at J, with 13 bases in the middle. The CDR3 spans 15 residues. CDR3 protein: CASSSYGGQNTEAFF. In DNA, the CDR3 is TGTGCCAGCAGTTCCTACGGGGGGCAGAACACTGAAGCTTTCTTT.

This sequence joins TRBV27 and TRBJ1-5; TRBD1 is a possible D gene (5 bases). The CDR3 has 14 amino acids. Germline V gene lookup returns CDR1 MNHEY and CDR2 SMNVEV (reference sequence). Trimming removed 2 bases from V and 7 bases from J, with 12 bases in between. CDR3 DNA: TGTGCCAGCAGTTTACGGGCAGGGAACCAGCCCCAGCATTTT. Protein sequence: CASSLRAGNQPQHF.